This T cell receptor beta chain was observed in a study of cytomegalovirus exposure and HLA in healthy donors. Turning to the study itself: The use of the same platform for the 100 to 150 validation repertoires and the approximately 670 first-cohort repertoires was reported by a later analysis.

Among the 110 or so subjects of the validation cohort, separate from the roughly 650-subject first cohort, were the donors. Of note for this clone: What it binds is unknown.

The study, taken as a whole, reports: Some TCR beta chains (about 170 of them) were listed as cytomegalovirus-associated.

Only in-frame clones appear in the TCRdb table, and some are missing; sequencing was by immunoSEQ multiplex PCR. The sample gives 110,000 to 150,000 clones, roughly 86% of which show up once; 1.4% to 1.5% is in the top ten. Germline assignment: CDR1 LNHNV and CDR2 YYDKDF (reference sequence). The CDR3 runs to 15 residues. The V and J ends lost 2 bases and 7 bases respectively, with 12 bases between them. The receptor was derived from a woman in her 30s in good health and CMV-seronegative. This chain uses TRBV15 with TRBJ1-6; D not resolved. The material sequenced was PBMCs. DNA of the CDR3: TGTGCCACCAGCAGATCCAGGACGGGGAATTCACCCCTCCACTTT. It yields the protein CATSRSRTGNSPLHF.